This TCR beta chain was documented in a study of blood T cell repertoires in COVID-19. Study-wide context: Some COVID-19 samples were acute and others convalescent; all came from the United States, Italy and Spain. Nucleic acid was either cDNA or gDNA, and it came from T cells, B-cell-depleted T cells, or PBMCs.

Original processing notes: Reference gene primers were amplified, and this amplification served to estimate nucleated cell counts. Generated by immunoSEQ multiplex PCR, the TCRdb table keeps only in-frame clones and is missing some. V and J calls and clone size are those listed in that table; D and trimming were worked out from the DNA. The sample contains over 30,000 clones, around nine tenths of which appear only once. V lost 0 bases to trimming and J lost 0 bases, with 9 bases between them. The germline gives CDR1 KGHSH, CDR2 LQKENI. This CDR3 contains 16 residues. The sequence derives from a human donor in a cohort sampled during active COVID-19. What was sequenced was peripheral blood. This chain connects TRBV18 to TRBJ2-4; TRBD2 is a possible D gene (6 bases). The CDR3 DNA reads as TGTGCCAGCTCACCACCAACGGGGGTAGCCAAAAACATTCAGTACTTC. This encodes CASSPPTGVAKNIQYF.